Described below is a single T cell receptor beta chain sequence and its context. CDR1 and CDR2 from the germline V gene are MNHEY and SMNVEV (reference sequence). The CDR3 covers 14 residues. Trimming stripped 3 bases from V and 4 bases from J, with 10 bases between. The data originate from a study of OX40 agonist ivuxolimab in advanced cancers. Study as a whole: The dose-escalation cohort had hepatocellular carcinoma, melanoma, renal cell or head and neck cancer. Enrollees could have had prior anti-PD-1, anti-PD-L1 or anti-CTLA-4 therapy, which approximately 38% had received.

Produced via immunoSEQ multiplex PCR; TCRdb's table is partial and in-frame only. The table includes approximately 82,000 clones, approximately 87% detected once. The genes are TRBV27 and TRBJ1-5, with a possible D match to TRBD1 (5 bases). The source material was CD4+ or CD8+ T cells sorted from blood, sampled in a trial of the OX40 agonist ivuxolimab. The sequence was collected from an adult with an advanced solid tumor such as melanoma, head and neck, liver or kidney cancer. CDR3: CASSFSGQNQPQHF. The CDR3 DNA reads TGTGCCAGCAGTTTCTCGGGGCAAAATCAGCCCCAGCATTTT.